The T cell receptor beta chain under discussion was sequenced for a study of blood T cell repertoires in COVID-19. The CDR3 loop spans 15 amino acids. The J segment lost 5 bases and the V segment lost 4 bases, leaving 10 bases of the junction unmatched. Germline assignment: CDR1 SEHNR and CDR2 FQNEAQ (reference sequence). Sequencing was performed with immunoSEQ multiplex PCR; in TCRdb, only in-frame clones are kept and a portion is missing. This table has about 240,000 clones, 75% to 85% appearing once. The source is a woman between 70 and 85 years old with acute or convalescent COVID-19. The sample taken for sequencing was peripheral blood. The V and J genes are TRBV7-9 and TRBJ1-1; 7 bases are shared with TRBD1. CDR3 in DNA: TGTGCCAGCAGCTACGGACAGGCCGAGAGGACTGAAGCTTTCTTT. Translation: CASSYGQAERTEAFF.